These T cell receptor beta chains were read from a single sample in a study of identical twins' blood T cells. TCRdb re-derived calls from the 5' RACE reads in MiXCR, one entry per CDR3 protein. The sample contains roughly 340,000 distinct CDR3 sequences, approximately 30% of which appear only once. The sequenced material came from PBMCs. The receptor source for this set is a woman aged 18 to 55 in good health. Each CDR3 is given with its conserved first and last residue. D genes are given only for firm matches. Only part of the rows carry a size: once, few, many, or a class if the clone is expanded.

NA NA TRBJ1-1 TRBV7-2 TGTGCCAGCATCAGCAGGGGCCGGACTGAAGCTTTCTTT CASISRGRTEAFF
NA NA TRBJ2-3 TRBV20-1 TGCAGTGCTCCGAGCATGGATAAAGCAGATACGCAGTATTTT CSAPSMDKADTQYF
NA NA TRBJ1-1 TRBV27 TGTGCCAGCAGACCGTTTCAGGGACAGAACACTGAAGCTTTCTTT CASRPFQGQNTEAFF
few NA TRBJ1-4 TRBV6-5 TGTGCCAGCGGCCGGGACTACGAAAAACTGTTTTTT CASGRDYEKLFF
NA NA TRBJ2-3 TRBV28 TGTGCCAGCACCCCTCCGGGGGCCCCAGATACGCAGTATTTT CASTPPGAPDTQYF
few NA TRBJ1-2 TRBV20-1 TGCAGTGCTATCGGTGGCCAGAGGAGTGGCTACACCTTC CSAIGGQRSGYTF
few TRBD2 TRBJ2-1 TRBV25-1 TGTGCCAGCAGTGAATATGAAATTAGCGGGAGGGAGCAGTTCTTC CASSEYEISGREQFF
few NA TRBJ1-3 TRBV5-6 TGTGCCAGCGCCCGGGACGCTGGCTCTGGAAACACCATATATTTT CASARDAGSGNTIYF
NA NA TRBJ2-2 TRBV5-5 TGTGCCAGCAGCCCCCTCCTAGGGGGGGCCTGGACCGGGGAGCCGTTTTTT CASSPLLGGAWTGEPFF
once NA TRBJ2-5 TRBV7-2 TGTGCCAGCAGCTTAGTGGAGACCCAGCACTTC CASSLVETQHF
NA NA TRBJ1-1 TRBV12-3/TRBV12-4 TGTGCCAGCAGATGGGCGGGGACTGAAGCTTTCTTT CASRWAGTEAFF
many NA TRBJ2-3 TRBV5-5 TGTGCCAGCAGCTTGGTGGCACAGTCAGATACGCAGTATTTT CASSLVAQSDTQYF
NA NA TRBJ1-2 TRBV27 TGTGCCAGCAGTGTGACATCTGTGACCTATGGCTACACCTTC CASSVTSVTYGYTF
few NA TRBJ1-1 TRBV14 TGTGCCAGCAGCCAAGTACCTAGGCGCACTGAAGCTTTCTTT CASSQVPRRTEAFF
few NA TRBJ2-2 TRBV3-1 TGTGCCAGCAGCCAAGCCGGGGTCACCGGGGAGCTGTTTTTT CASSQAGVTGELFF
NA TRBD1 TRBJ2-3 TRBV29-1 TGCAGCACTCGGACAGGGACAGATACGCAGTATTTT CSTRTGTDTQYF
few NA TRBJ1-1 TRBV25-1 TGTGCCGGCGGGCAGCAGTACACTGAAGCTTTCTTT CAGGQQYTEAFF
NA NA TRBJ1-1 TRBV7-8 TGTGCCAGCAGCTTAATGCGCGGTTTGGACACTGAAGCTTTCTTT CASSLMRGLDTEAFF
NA NA TRBJ1-2 TRBV28 TGTGCCAGCAGTTTTGGCCACCGTTTGGGCTATGGCTACACCTTC CASSFGHRLGYGYTF
few NA TRBJ2-1 TRBV9 TGTGCCAGCAGCGTAGCCGAGTTAAGCTCCTACAATGAGCAGTTCTTC CASSVAELSSYNEQFF
NA NA TRBJ1-6 TRBV10-3 TGTGCCGTCACTGAGGACAGTAATTCACCCCTCCACTTT CAVTEDSNSPLHF
NA TRBD2 TRBJ2-7 TRBV5-8 TGTGCCAGCAGCCCCGGGACTACCAACCCAGAGCAGTACTTC CASSPGTTNPEQYF
NA NA TRBJ2-1 TRBV5-1 TGCGCCAGCAGGGACTCTAACAATGAGCAGTTCTTC CASRDSNNEQFF
NA NA TRBJ1-2 TRBV5-1 TGCGCCAGCAGCTTGGCGACGGCGAACTATGGCTACACCTTC CASSLATANYGYTF
many NA TRBJ1-1 TRBV7-2 TGTGCCAGCAGCTATGGTGGTCGGGACACTGAAGCTTTCTTT CASSYGGRDTEAFF
few NA TRBJ1-1 TRBV7-3 TGTGCCAGCAGCATAGACGGGCTCCCCCCTTACACTGAAGCTTTCTTT CASSIDGLPPYTEAFF
NA NA TRBJ2-4 TRBV20-1 TGCAGTGCTGTACTAGGATGGTATGGTAACATTCAGTACTTC CSAVLGWYGNIQYF
few NA TRBJ1-1 TRBV20-1 TGCAGTGCTAGAGATTTGAGGAACACTGAAGCTTTCTTT CSARDLRNTEAFF
NA NA TRBJ2-2 TRBV19 TGTGCCAGTAGTAACCGGGAGAATGGGTACACCGGGGAGCTGTTTTTT CASSNRENGYTGELFF
few NA TRBJ1-1 TRBV20-1 TGCAGTGCTAGAGATGGGGGGTTCGATGAAGCTTTCTTT CSARDGGFDEAFF
NA TRBD1 TRBJ1-1 TRBV18 TGTGCCAGCTCGCGACAGGGGGAAGGCTCTGAAGCTTTCTTT CASSRQGEGSEAFF
NA TRBD2 TRBJ2-7 TRBV20-1 TGCAGTGCTGGAGATAGCGGGGAACCTCCCTACGAGCAGTACTTC CSAGDSGEPPYEQYF
NA NA TRBJ1-6 TRBV19 TGTGCCAGTAGTATGCAGGGAAATAATTCACCCCTCCACTTT CASSMQGNNSPLHF
NA NA TRBJ1-5 TRBV28 TGTGCCAGCAGTTTCGTTGTTAATCAGCCCCAGCATTTT CASSFVVNQPQHF
NA TRBD1 TRBJ2-2 TRBV6-5 TGTGCCAGCAGTTACTCGGGACAGATAACCGGGGAGCTGTTTTTT CASSYSGQITGELFF
NA NA TRBJ2-4 TRBV7-9 TGTGCCAGCAGCTCCCCGGAGTGGGAAGGGAAGTTAGCCAAAAACATTCAGTACTTC CASSSPEWEGKLAKNIQYF
NA NA TRBJ2-1 TRBV11-3 TGTGCCAGCAGCTTAATGGGGGCTAGGGATGAGCAGTTCTTC CASSLMGARDEQFF
NA TRBD1 TRBJ1-1 TRBV7-2 TGTGCCAGCAGCCTCGGACAGGTTGCCACTGAAGCTTTCTTT CASSLGQVATEAFF
few NA TRBJ2-1 TRBV10-3 TGTGCCATCAGTGTGGCGGTTTCACATGAGCAGTTCTTC CAISVAVSHEQFF
NA NA TRBJ2-3 TRBV5-1 TGCGCCAGCAGCTTGTATCGGGGTAGTGACACAGATACGCAGTATTTT CASSLYRGSDTDTQYF
NA NA TRBJ1-5 TRBV19 TGTGCCAGTAGTCAGGACCTTTTCAATCAGCCCCAGCATTTT CASSQDLFNQPQHF
NA TRBD1 TRBJ2-7 TRBV5-4 TGTGCCAGCAGCTTGGGAAAAGGGACAGGGTCAGCCTTC CASSLGKGTGSAF
NA NA TRBJ1-1 TRBV7-9 TGTGCCAGCAGCTTAGGACAGAGGGATGCTTTCTTT CASSLGQRDAFF
NA NA TRBJ2-1 TRBV12-3/TRBV12-4 TGTGCCAGCAGTTGGGTCTTCAATGAGCAGTTCTTC CASSWVFNEQFF
few NA TRBJ2-3 TRBV5-1 TGTGCCAGCAGCTTAGATCAAAGCACAGATACGCAGTATTTT CASSLDQSTDTQYF
NA NA TRBJ1-6 TRBV7-9 TGTGCCAGCGGCCGGGACGGATATAATTCACCCCTCCACTTT CASGRDGYNSPLHF
NA TRBD2 TRBJ2-1 TRBV3-1 TGTGCCAGCAGCCCTGGACTAGATGGGTATGAGCAGTTCTTC CASSPGLDGYEQFF
NA NA TRBJ2-1 TRBV2 TGTGCCAGCAGTGAAGGAACCTACAATGAGCAGTTCTTC CASSEGTYNEQFF
NA NA TRBJ1-5 TRBV20-1 TGCAGTGCACCCGGAGAAACCCGGTCAGCCCAGCATTTT CSAPGETRSAQHF
NA NA TRBJ2-3 TRBV24-1 TGTGCCACCAGTGATTTGGGTAGGACGCAGTATTTT CATSDLGRTQYF
NA NA TRBJ2-1 TRBV2 TGTGCCACAAGGACACTGACGGGCCGGGATGAGCAGTTCTTC CATRTLTGRDEQFF
few TRBD1 TRBJ1-1 TRBV5-1 TGCGCCAGCAGCCCTCAGGGGGGATACACTGAAGCTTTCTTT CASSPQGGYTEAFF
few NA TRBJ1-1 TRBV7-9 TGTGCCAGCAGCTTAGGAGACAGGAACACTGAAGCTTTCTTT CASSLGDRNTEAFF
few NA TRBJ2-2 TRBV4-3 TGCGCCAGCAGCCAGGATTTTAACGGGGAGCTGTTTTTT CASSQDFNGELFF
NA TRBD1 TRBJ1-2 TRBV2 TGTGCCAGCAGTGAACAGGGGGAGTACTATGGCTACACCTTC CASSEQGEYYGYTF
NA TRBD1 TRBJ1-6 TRBV6-5 TGTGCCAGCAGACCAGGGGGAACCAATAATTCACCCCTCCACTTT CASRPGGTNNSPLHF
once NA TRBJ1-4 TRBV7-9 TGTGCCAGCAGCTCACAGTGCAGCGGTGAAAAACTGTTTTTT CASSSQCSGEKLFF